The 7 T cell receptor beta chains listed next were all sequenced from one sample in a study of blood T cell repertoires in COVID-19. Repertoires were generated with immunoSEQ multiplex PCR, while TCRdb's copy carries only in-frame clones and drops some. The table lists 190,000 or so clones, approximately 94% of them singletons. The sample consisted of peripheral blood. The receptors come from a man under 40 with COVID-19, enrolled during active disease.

The CDR3 sequence is CASSAGTNTGELFF. The CDR3 DNA follows: TGTGCCAGCAGTGCTGGGACAAACACCGGGGAGCTGTTTTTT. The chain has TRBV25-1 and TRBJ2-2; D might be TRBD1 (6 bases). CDR1 and CDR2 (germline): MGHDK, SYGVNS. This CDR3 has 14 residues. V dropped 4 bases and J dropped 2 bases, with 8 bases sitting between them.

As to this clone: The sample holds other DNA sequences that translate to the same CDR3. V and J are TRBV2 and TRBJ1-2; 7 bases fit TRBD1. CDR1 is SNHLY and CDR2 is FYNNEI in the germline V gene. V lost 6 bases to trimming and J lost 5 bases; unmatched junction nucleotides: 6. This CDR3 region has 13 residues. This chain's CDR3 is CASSGDSGYGYTF. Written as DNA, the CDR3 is TGTGCCAGCAGCGGGGACAGCGGATATGGCTACACCTTC.

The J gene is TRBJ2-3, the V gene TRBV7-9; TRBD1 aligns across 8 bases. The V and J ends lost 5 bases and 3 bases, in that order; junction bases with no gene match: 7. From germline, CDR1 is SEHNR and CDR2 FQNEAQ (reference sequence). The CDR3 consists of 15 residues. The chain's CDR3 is CASSQTGVRTDTQYF. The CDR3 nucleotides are TGTGCCAGCAGCCAGACAGGGGTGAGGACAGATACGCAGTATTTT. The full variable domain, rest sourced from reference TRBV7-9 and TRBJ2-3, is DTGVSQNPRHKITKRGQNVTFRCDPISEHNRLYWYRQTLGQGPEFLTYFQNEAQLEKSRLLSDRFSAERPKGSFSTLEIQRTEQGDSAMYLCASSQTGVRTDTQYFGPGTRLTVL.

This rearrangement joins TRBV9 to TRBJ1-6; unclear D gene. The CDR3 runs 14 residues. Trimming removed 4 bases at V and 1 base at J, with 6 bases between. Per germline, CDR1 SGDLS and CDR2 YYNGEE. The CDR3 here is CASSTQSYNSPLHF. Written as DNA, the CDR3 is TGTGCCAGCAGCACACAATCCTATAATTCACCCCTCCACTTT.

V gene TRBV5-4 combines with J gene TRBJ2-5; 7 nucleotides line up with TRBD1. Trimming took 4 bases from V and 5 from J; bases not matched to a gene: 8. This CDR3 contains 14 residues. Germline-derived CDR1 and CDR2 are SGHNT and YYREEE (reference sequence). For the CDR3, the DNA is TGTGCCAGCAGCCCGAAACAGGGGTGGGAGACCCAGTACTTC. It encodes CASSPKQGWETQYF.

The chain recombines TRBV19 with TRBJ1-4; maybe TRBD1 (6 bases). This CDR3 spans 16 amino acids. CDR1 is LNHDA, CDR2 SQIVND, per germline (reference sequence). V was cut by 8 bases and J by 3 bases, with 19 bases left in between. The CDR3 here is CASGVRGPSANEKLFF. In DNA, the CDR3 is TGTGCCAGTGGAGTCAGGGGTCCTTCGGCTAATGAAAAACTGTTTTTT. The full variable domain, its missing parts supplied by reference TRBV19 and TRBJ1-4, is DGGITQSPKYLFRKEGQNVTLSCEQNLNHDAMYWYRQDPGQGLRLIYYSQIVNDFQKGDIAEGYSVSREKKESFPLTVTSAQKNPTAFYLCASGVRGPSANEKLFFGSGTQLSVL.

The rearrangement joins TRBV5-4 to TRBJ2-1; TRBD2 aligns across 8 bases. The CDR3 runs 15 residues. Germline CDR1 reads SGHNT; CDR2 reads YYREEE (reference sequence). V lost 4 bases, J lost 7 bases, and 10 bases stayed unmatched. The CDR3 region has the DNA TGTGCCAGCAGCGACCTAAGCGGGGGTGGTAATGAGCAGTTCTTC. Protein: CASSDLSGGGNEQFF.